The clone carrying this TCR beta chain was detected only once. Its antigen is as yet unknown. The naive CD8 population came from CD45RO-negative cells selected for CCR7, without terminally differentiated effector memory CD45RA+ cells. The protocol was immunoSEQ multiplex PCR, while the TCRdb copy is restricted to in-frame clones and leaves out a portion. The table has fewer than 1 million clones, roughly 96% seen once; the top ten hold roughly 0.23%. Germline V gene sequence: CDR1 SNHLY, CDR2 FYNNEI. The CDR3 runs to 11 residues. V shed 7 bases, J shed 8 bases, and the junction held 4 bases outside the gene matches. The data originate from a study of shared clonotypes between healthy human individuals. General study results and limits: An anticipated effect of sequencing depth on clonotype sharing among donors was recognized. Tissues were not sampled, only blood, and their repertoires likely differ.

Sequencing was done on a sample of naive CD8+ T cells sorted from blood. V usage is TRBV2 and J usage is TRBJ1-1; 7 bases map to TRBD1. The TCR sequence derives from a man younger than 45 in good health. In nucleotides, the CDR3 is TGTGCCAGCAAAGGGGGCCTCGAAGCTTTCTTT. Amino acids: CASKGGLEAFF.